These T cell receptor beta chains were read from a single sample in a study of identical twins. TCRdb reanalysed the 5' RACE reads using MiXCR and keeps one entry per CDR3 protein. In the table there are approximately 600,000 distinct CDR3 sequences, over 8.5% of which are singletons. This sample was also put to use in a study of yellow fever vaccine responses in identical twins.

Input material: PBMCs. Receptor source: a woman aged 18-29 years in good health. Both conserved end residues are part of each CDR3. A D gene is named only where the DNA matches it firmly. Some rows have no size entry. The others give once, few or many, or a class for an expanded clone.

v_gene	abundance	d_gene	j_gene	len	CDR3aa	CDR3nt
TRBV6-2/TRBV6-3	-	-	TRBJ2-4	15	CASSYPGVEENIQYF	TGTGCCAGCAGTTACCCAGGGGTGGAGGAAAACATTCAGTACTTC
TRBV7-9	-	-	TRBJ1-4	15	CASSIRTEPNEKLFF	TGTGCCAGCAGCATTCGGACGGAACCGAATGAAAAACTGTTTTTT
TRBV12-3/TRBV12-4	many	-	TRBJ2-3	15	CASTSRAGITDTQYF	TGTGCCAGCACTAGTAGAGCTGGCATCACAGATACGCAGTATTTT
TRBV6-1	few	-	TRBJ1-4	14	CASSRAAHNEKLFF	TGTGCCAGCAGCCGGGCCGCCCATAATGAAAAACTGTTTTTT
TRBV20-1	many	-	TRBJ2-1	15	CSASSRERVHNEQFF	TGCAGTGCTAGTTCACGCGAGCGGGTCCACAATGAGCAGTTCTTC
TRBV6-2/TRBV6-3	few	-	TRBJ2-3	14	CASSYPDSSGKQYF	TGTGCCAGCAGTTACCCGGACTCCTCGGGGAAGCAGTATTTT
TRBV7-2	few	TRBD2	TRBJ2-1	16	CASSGSGGSSYNEQFF	TGTGCCAGCAGCGGTAGCGGGGGAAGCTCCTACAATGAGCAGTTCTTC
TRBV28	many	TRBD2	TRBJ2-3	13	CASSQRDLRTQYF	TGTGCCAGCAGTCAGCGGGACCTCCGTACGCAGTATTTT
TRBV4-3	few	TRBD1	TRBJ2-2	15	CASRPDRGQAGELFF	TGCGCCAGCAGGCCGGACAGGGGGCAAGCCGGGGAGCTGTTTTTT
TRBV20-1	many	TRBD2	TRBJ2-7	16	CSARRFLADPSYEQYF	TGCAGTGCTAGGCGGTTCCTAGCGGATCCTTCCTACGAGCAGTACTTC